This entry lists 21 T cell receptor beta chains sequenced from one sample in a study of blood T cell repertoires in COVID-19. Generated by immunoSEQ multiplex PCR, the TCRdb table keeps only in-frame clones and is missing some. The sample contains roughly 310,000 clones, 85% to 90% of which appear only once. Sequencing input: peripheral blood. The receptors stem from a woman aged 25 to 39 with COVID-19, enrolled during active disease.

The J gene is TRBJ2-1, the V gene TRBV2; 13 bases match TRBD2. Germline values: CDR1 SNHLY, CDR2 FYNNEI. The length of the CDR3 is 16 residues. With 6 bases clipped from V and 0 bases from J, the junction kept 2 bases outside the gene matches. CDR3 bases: TGTGCCAGCAGGCGGACTAGCGGGGGCTCCTACAATGAGCAGTTCTTC. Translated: CASRRTSGGSYNEQFF.

The DNA of the CDR3 is TGTGCCAGCAGCTTCGGCCCCGACAGTGGCGGCTACACCTTC. As protein: CASSFGPDSGGYTF. The chain carries TRBV7-2 and TRBJ1-2; D is perhaps TRBD1 (5 bases). Trimming pared 3 bases from V and 8 bases from J, leaving 16 bases between. CDR3 length: 14 amino acids. Germline-derived CDR1 and CDR2 are SGHTA and FQGNSA.

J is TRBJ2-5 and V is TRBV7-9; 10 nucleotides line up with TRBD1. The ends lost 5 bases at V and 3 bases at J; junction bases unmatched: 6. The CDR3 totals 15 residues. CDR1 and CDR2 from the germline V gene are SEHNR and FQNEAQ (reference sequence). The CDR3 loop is CASSNRDRGKETQYF. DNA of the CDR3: TGTGCCAGCAGCAACCGGGACAGGGGTAAAGAGACCCAGTACTTC. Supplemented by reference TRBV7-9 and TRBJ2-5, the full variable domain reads DTGVSQNPRHKITKRGQNVTFRCDPISEHNRLYWYRQTLGQGPEFLTYFQNEAQLEKSRLLSDRFSAERPKGSFSTLEIQRTEQGDSAMYLCASSNRDRGKETQYFGPGTRLLVL.

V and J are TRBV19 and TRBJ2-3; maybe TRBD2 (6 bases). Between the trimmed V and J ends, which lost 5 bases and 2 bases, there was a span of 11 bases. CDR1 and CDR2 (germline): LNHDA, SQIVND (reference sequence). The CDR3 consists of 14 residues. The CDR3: CASSPGGNTDTQYF. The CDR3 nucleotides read TGTGCCAGTAGTCCTGGAGGGAACACAGATACGCAGTATTTT. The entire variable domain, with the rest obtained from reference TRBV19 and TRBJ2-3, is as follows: DGGITQSPKYLFRKEGQNVTLSCEQNLNHDAMYWYRQDPGQGLRLIYYSQIVNDFQKGDIAEGYSVSREKKESFPLTVTSAQKNPTAFYLCASSPGGNTDTQYFGPGTRLTVL.

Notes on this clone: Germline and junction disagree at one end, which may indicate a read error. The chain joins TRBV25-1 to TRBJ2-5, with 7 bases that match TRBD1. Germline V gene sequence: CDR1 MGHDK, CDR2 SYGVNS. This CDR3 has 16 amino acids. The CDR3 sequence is CASSEYIGGPAHHRNF. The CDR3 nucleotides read TGTGCCAGCAGTGAATATATAGGGGGCCCAGCTCATCATCGGAACTTC.

CDR3 in DNA: TGCGCCAGCAGCTTGGGGGCCCCAGGGGACGGCCAGCCCCAGCATTTT. Protein product: CASSLGAPGDGQPQHF. The chain joins TRBV5-1 to TRBJ1-5, with D maybe TRBD1 (6 bases). CDR3 size: 16 residues. V lost 0 bases and J 7 bases, leaving 17 bases between the germline ends. CDR1 and CDR2 (germline): SGHRS, YFSETQ.

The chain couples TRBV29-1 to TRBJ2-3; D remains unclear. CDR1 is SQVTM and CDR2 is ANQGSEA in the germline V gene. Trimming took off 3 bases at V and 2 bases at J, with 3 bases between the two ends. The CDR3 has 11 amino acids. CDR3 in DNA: TGCAGCGTTGACTCCACAGATACGCAGTATTTT. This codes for CSVDSTDTQYF.

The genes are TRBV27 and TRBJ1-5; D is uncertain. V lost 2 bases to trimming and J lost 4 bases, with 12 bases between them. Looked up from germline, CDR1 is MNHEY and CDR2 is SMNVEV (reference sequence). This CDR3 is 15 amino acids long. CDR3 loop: CASSLTRNPNQPQHF. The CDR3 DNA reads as TGTGCCAGCAGTTTAACCAGAAACCCTAATCAGCCCCAGCATTTT.

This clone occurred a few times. CDR3 DNA sequence: TGTGTCTCCGGGAGGCGGGGCGCGACTAATGAAAAACTGTTTTTT. Protein: CVSGRRGATNEKLFF. V usage is TRBV19 and J usage is TRBJ1-4; a possible D gene is TRBD1 (5 bases). Germline V gene data show CDR1 as LNHDA and CDR2 as SQIVND (reference sequence). There are 15 residues in the CDR3.

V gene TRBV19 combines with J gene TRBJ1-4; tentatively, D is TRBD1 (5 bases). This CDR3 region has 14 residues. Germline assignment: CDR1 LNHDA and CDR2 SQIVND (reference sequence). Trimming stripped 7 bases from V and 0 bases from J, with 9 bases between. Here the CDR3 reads CASTHRPTNEKLFF. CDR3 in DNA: TGTGCCAGTACTCACAGGCCAACTAATGAAAAACTGTTTTTT.

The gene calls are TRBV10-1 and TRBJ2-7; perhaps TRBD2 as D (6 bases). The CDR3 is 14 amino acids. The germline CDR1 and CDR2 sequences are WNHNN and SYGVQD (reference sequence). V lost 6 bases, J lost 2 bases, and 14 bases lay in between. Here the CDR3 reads CASRRLERTYEQYF. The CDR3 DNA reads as TGCGCCAGCAGGAGACTAGAACGTACCTACGAGCAGTACTTC.

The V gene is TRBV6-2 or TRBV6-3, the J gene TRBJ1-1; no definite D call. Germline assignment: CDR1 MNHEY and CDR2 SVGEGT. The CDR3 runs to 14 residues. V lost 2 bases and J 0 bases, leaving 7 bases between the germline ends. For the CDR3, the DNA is TGTGCCAGCAGTTACGGGCAGATGAACACTGAAGCTTTCTTT. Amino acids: CASSYGQMNTEAFF.

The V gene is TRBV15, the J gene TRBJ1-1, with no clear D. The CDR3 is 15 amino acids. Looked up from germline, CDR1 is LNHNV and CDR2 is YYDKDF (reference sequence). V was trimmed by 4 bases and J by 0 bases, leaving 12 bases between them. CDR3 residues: CATSITRTVNTEAFF. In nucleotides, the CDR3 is TGTGCCACCAGCATCACTAGGACGGTGAACACTGAAGCTTTCTTT.

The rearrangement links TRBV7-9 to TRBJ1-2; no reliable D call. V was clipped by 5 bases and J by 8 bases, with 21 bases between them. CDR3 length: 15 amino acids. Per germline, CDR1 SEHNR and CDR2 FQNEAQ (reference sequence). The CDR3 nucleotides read TGTGCCAGCAGCACCCCTTTAGCCCCAACTAGGGGCTACACCTTC. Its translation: CASSTPLAPTRGYTF.

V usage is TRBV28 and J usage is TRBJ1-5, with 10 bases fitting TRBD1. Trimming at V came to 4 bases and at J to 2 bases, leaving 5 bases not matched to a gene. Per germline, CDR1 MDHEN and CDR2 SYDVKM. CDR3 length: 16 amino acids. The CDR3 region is CASSSDRGFGNQPQHF. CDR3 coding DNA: TGTGCCAGCAGTTCGGACAGGGGGTTTGGCAATCAGCCCCAGCATTTT.

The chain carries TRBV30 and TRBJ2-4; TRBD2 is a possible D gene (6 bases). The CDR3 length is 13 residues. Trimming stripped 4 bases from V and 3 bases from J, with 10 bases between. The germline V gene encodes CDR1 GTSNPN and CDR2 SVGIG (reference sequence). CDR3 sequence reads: CAWNGGGKNIQYF. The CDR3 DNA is TGTGCCTGGAACGGGGGAGGCAAAAACATTCAGTACTTC.

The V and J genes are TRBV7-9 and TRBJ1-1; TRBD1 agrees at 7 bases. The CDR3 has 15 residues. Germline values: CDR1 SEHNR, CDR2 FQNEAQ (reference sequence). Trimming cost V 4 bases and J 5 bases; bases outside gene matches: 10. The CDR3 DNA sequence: TGTGCCAGCAGCTCCTCGGACAGGAAGGGAACTGAAGCTTTCTTT. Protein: CASSSSDRKGTEAFF.

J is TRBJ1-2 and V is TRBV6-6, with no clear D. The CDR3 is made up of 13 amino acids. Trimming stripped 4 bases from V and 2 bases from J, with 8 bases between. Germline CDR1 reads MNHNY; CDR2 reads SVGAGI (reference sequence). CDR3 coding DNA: TGTGCCAGCAGTTCTAGCCCAAACTATGGCTACACCTTC. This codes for CASSSSPNYGYTF.

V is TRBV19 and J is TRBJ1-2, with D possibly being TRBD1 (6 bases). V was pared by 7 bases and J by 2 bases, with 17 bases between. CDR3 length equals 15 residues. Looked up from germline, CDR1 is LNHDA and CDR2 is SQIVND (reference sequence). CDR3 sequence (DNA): TGTGCCAGTATCGGGTTCACAGGGATCAACTATGGCTACACCTTC. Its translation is CASIGFTGINYGYTF.

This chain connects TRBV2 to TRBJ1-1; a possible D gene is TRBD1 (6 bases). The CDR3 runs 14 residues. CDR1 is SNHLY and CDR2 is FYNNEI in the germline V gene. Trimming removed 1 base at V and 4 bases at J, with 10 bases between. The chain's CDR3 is CASSEEGGSTEAFF. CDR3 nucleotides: TGTGCCAGCAGTGAAGAGGGGGGGAGCACTGAAGCTTTCTTT.

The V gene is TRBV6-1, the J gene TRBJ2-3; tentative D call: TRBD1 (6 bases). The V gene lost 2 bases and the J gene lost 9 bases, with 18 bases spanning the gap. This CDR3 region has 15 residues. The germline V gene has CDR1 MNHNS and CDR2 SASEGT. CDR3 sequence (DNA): TGTGCCAGCAGTGAAAACACAGGGCCTGTAGGGACGCAGTATTTT. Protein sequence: CASSENTGPVGTQYF.